Listed below are T cell receptor beta chains from one sample, sequenced in a study of blood T cell repertoires in COVID-19. Clones were sequenced by immunoSEQ multiplex PCR, and TCRdb holds only the in-frame ones, with some missing. The sample contains 200,000 to 250,000 clones, about 80% of which appear only once. What was sequenced was PBMCs or T cells enriched from blood (not recorded which). Every receptor here comes from a woman aged 50 to 60 who had been exposed to COVID-19. The CDR3 runs from the conserved cysteine through the conserved F or W. D genes are given only for firm matches. Size values are once, few and many counts, or a class for expanded clones, and some rows have none.

NA	NA	TRBV18	TRBJ1-1	CASSPQGINTEAFF	TGTGCCAGCTCACCCCAGGGTATTAACACTGAAGCTTTCTTT
NA	NA	TRBV24-1	TRBJ2-2	CATSDPTSFAGELFF	TGTGCCACCAGTGATCCCACTAGCTTTGCCGGGGAGCTGTTTTTT
NA	TRBD1	TRBV6-5	TRBJ1-6	CAAAAGQVSPLHF	TGTGCCGCAGCCGCGGGACAGGTTTCACCCCTCCACTTT
NA	NA	TRBV7-2	TRBJ2-5	CASSFSQGFTEETQYF	TGTGCCAGCAGCTTCTCTCAGGGATTTACGGAAGAGACCCAGTACTTC
NA	TRBD2	TRBV7-7	TRBJ2-5	CASSLTSGVEGTQYF	TGTGCCAGCAGCCTGACTAGCGGGGTAGAAGGGACCCAGTACTTC
NA	TRBD1	TRBV6-2/TRBV6-3	TRBJ1-2	CASSFRDRGDYGYTF	TGTGCCAGCAGTTTTCGGGACAGGGGAGACTATGGCTACACCTTC
NA	TRBD2	TRBV6-5	TRBJ2-3	CASNERGANTDTQYF	TGTGCCAGCAACGAGCGGGGGGCCAACACAGATACGCAGTATTTT
NA	TRBD1	TRBV25-1	TRBJ1-4	CASSPRGTGGEKLFF	TGTGCCAGCAGTCCGCGTGGGACAGGGGGTGAAAAACTGTTTTTT
NA	TRBD1	TRBV2	TRBJ1-5	CASSPRGQGSISNQPQHF	TGTGCCAGCAGCCCCCGGGGACAGGGATCTATAAGCAATCAGCCCCAGCATTTT
NA	NA	TRBV29-1	TRBJ1-2	CSALPGGENYGYTF	TGCAGCGCCCTCCCCGGGGGGGAGAACTATGGCTACACCTTC
NA	NA	TRBV5-1	TRBJ2-7	CASSLVGGSGEQYF	TGCGCCAGCAGCTTGGTGGGGGGATCCGGCGAGCAGTACTTC
NA	NA	TRBV12-3/TRBV12-4	TRBJ1-5	CASSFGRHQPQHF	TGTGCCAGCAGTTTTGGGCGTCATCAGCCCCAGCATTTT
once	TRBD2	TRBV19	TRBJ2-1	CASSMSSGGYNEQFF	TGTGCCAGTAGTATGTCTAGCGGGGGATACAATGAGCAGTTCTTC
once	TRBD1	TRBV6-1	TRBJ1-2	CASSERGQGPNYGYTF	TGTGCCAGCAGTGAAAGGGGACAGGGCCCTAACTATGGCTACACCTTC
NA	TRBD1	TRBV11-2	TRBJ1-1	CASRTPRQGGNTEAFF	TGTGCCAGCAGGACCCCTAGGCAGGGGGGAAACACTGAAGCTTTCTTT
NA	NA	TRBV10-3	TRBJ1-5	CAISEGGQPQHF	TGTGCCATCAGTGAAGGAGGCCAGCCCCAGCATTTT
few	NA	TRBV19	TRBJ1-2	CASSIAGGVYGYTF	TGTGCCAGTAGTATCGCAGGAGGGGTCTATGGCTACACCTTC
NA	TRBD1	TRBV7-2	TRBJ2-7	CASSLPGTGGNFYEQYF	TGTGCCAGCAGCTTACCGGGGACAGGGGGAAATTTCTACGAGCAGTACTTC
NA	NA	TRBV19	TRBJ1-5	CASSAGGYSNQPQHF	TGTGCCAGTAGTGCGGGGGGCTATAGCAATCAGCCCCAGCATTTT
NA	TRBD1	TRBV25-1	TRBJ1-2	CASSNLGQNMPGYTF	TGTGCCAGCAGTAACTTGGGACAGAACATGCCCGGCTACACCTTC
NA	TRBD1	TRBV5-5	TRBJ1-1	CASSSTGAGTEAFF	TGTGCCAGCAGCTCAACAGGGGCCGGCACTGAAGCTTTCTTT
NA	NA	TRBV2	TRBJ1-1	CASSVVNTEAFF	TGTGCCAGCAGTGTAGTGAACACTGAAGCTTTCTTT